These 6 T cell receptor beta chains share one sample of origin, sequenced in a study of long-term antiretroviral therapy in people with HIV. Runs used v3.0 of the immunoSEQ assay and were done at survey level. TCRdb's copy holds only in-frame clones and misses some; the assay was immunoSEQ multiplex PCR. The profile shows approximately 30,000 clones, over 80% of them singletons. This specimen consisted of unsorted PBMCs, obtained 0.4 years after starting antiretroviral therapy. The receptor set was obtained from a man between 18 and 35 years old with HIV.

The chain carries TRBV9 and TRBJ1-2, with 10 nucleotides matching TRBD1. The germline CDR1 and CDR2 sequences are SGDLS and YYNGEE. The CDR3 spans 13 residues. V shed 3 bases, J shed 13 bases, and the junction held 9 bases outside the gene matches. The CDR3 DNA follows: TGTGCCAGCAGCGAGGGGACAGGGGCGCCAACCACCTTC. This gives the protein CASSEGTGAPTTF.

The CDR3: CASSPPDGRKAFF. The CDR3 DNA is TGTGCCAGCTCACCACCGGACGGCCGCAAAGCTTTCTTT. The chain employs TRBV18 and TRBJ1-1, with no clear D. The CDR3 loop spans 13 amino acids. V shed 0 bases and J shed 9 bases, with 11 bases lying between them. Germline CDR1 KGHSH, CDR2 LQKENI.

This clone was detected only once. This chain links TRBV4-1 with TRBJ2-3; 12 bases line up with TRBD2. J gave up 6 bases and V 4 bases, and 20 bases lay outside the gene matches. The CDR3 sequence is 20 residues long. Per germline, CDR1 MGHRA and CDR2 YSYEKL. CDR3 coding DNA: TGCGCCAGCAGCCGCCTCCCGCCCCCGACTAGCGGGAGAAGTGAGGATACGCAGTATTTT. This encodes CASSRLPPPTSGRSEDTQYF.

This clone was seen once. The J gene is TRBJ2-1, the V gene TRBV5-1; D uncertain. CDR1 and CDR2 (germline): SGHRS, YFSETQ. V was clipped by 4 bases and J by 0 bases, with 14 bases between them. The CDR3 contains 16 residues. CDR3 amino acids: CASSPFRASSYNEQFF. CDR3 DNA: TGCGCCAGCAGCCCCTTTAGGGCGAGCTCCTACAATGAGCAGTTCTTC.

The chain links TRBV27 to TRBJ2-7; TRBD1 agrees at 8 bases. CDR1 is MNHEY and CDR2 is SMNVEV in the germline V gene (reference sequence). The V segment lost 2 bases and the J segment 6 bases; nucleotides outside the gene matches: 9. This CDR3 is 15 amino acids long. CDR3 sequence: CASSLINRGTFEQYF. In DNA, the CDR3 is TGTGCCAGCAGTTTAATTAACAGGGGGACTTTCGAGCAGTACTTC.

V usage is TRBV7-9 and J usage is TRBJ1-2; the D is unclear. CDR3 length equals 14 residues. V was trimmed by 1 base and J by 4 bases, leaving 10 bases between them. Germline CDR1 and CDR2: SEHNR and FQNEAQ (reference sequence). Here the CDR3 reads CASSLGGVPYGYTF. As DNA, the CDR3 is TGTGCCAGCAGCTTAGGAGGAGTACCCTATGGCTACACCTTC. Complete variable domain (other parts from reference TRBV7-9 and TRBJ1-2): DTGVSQNPRHKITKRGQNVTFRCDPISEHNRLYWYRQTLGQGPEFLTYFQNEAQLEKSRLLSDRFSAERPKGSFSTLEIQRTEQGDSAMYLCASSLGGVPYGYTFGSGTRLTVV.